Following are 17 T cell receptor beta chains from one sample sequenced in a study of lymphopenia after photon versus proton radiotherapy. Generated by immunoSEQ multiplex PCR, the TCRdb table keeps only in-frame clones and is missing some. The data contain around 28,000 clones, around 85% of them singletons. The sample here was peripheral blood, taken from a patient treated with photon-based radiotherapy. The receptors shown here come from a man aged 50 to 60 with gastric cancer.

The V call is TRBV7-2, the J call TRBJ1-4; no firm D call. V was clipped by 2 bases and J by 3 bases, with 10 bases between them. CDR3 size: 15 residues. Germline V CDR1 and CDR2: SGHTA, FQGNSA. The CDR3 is CASSLRTGPNEKLFF. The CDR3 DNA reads TGTGCCAGCAGCTTACGGACGGGTCCTAATGAAAAACTGTTTTTT. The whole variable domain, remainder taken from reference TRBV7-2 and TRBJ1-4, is GAGVSQSPSNKVTEKGKDVELRCDPISGHTALYWYRQSLGQGLEFLIYFQGNSAPDKSGLPSDRFSAERTGGSVSTLTIQRTQQEDSAVYLCASSLRTGPNEKLFFGSGTQLSVL.

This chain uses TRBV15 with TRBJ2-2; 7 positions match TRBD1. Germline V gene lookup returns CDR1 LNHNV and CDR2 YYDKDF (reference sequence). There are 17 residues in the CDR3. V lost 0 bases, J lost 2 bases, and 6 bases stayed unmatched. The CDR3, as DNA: TGTGCCACCAGCAGAGATAGGGGGCGCTTTAACACCGGGGAGCTGTTTTTT. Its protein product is CATSRDRGRFNTGELFF.

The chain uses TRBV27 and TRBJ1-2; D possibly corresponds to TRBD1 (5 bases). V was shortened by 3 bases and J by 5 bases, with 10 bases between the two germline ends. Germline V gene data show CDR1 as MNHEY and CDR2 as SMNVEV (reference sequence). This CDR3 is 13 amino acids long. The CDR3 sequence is CASSLQGWYGYTF. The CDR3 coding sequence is TGTGCCAGCAGTTTGCAGGGTTGGTATGGCTACACCTTC.

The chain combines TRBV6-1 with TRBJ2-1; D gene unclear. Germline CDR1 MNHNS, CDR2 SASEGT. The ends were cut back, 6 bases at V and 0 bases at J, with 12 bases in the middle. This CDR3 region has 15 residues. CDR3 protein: CASRKTWDSYNEQFF. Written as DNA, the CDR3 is TGTGCCAGCAGGAAAACGTGGGACTCCTACAATGAGCAGTTCTTC.

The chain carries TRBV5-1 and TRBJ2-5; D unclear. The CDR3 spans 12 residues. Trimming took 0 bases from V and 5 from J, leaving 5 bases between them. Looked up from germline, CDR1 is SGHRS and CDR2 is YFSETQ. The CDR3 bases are TGCGCCAGCAGCTTGGAAGGGGAGACCCAGTACTTC. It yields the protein CASSLEGETQYF. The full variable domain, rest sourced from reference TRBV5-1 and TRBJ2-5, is KAGVTQTPRYLIKTRGQQVTLSCSPISGHRSVSWYQQTPGQGLQFLFEYFSETQRNKGNFPGRFSGRQFSNSRSEMNVSTLELGDSALYLCASSLEGETQYFGPGTRLLVL.

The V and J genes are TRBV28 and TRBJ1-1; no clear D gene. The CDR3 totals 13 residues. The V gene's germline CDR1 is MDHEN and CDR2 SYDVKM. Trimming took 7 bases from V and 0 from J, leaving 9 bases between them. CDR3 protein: CASTRLLNTEAFF. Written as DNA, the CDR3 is TGTGCCAGCACGAGGCTATTGAACACTGAAGCTTTCTTT. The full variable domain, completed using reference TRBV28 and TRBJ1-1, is DVKVTQSSRYLVKRTGEKVFLECVQDMDHENMFWYRQDPGLGLRLIYFSYDVKMKEKGDIPEGYSVSREKKERFSLILESASTNQTSMYLCASTRLLNTEAFFGQGTRLTVV.

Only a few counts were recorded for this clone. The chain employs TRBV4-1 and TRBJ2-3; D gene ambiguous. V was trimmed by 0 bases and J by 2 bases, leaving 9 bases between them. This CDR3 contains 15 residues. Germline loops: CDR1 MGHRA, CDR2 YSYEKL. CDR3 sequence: CASSQDWGITDTQYF. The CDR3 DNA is TGCGCCAGCAGCCAAGATTGGGGTATCACAGATACGCAGTATTTT.

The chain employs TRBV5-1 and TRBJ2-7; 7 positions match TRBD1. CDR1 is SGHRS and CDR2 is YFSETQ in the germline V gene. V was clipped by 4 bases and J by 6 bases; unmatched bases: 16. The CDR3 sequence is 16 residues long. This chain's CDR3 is CASSPRGGQDGREQYV. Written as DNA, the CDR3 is TGCGCCAGCAGCCCCCGAGGCGGACAGGACGGGCGCGAGCAGTACGTC.

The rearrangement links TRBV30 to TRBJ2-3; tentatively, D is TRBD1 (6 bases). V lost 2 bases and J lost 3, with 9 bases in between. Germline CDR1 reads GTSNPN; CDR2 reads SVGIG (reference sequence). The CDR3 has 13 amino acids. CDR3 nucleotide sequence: TGTGCCTGGAGTACTGGACAGACAGATACGCAGTATTTT. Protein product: CAWSTGQTDTQYF.

CDR3 DNA sequence: TGTGCCAGCAGCCCAATGATAGGGGCCGGGGAGCTGTTTTTT. It encodes CASSPMIGAGELFF. The rearrangement links TRBV7-2 to TRBJ2-2; maybe TRBD1 (5 bases). The V gene lost 5 bases and the J gene lost 6 bases, with 13 bases spanning the gap. The germline V gene encodes CDR1 SGHTA and CDR2 FQGNSA. This CDR3 comprises 14 residues.

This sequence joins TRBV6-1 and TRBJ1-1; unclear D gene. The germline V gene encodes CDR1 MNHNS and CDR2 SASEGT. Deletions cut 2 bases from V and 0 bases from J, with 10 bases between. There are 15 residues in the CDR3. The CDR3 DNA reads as TGTGCCAGCAGTGAATACGGACTCTTGAACACTGAAGCTTTCTTT. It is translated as CASSEYGLLNTEAFF.

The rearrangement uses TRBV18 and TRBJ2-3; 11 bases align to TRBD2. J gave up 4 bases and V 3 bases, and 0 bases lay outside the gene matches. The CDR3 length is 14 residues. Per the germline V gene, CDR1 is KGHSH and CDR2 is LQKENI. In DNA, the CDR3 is TGTGCCAGCTCACCTAGCGGGGGGGCAGATACGCAGTATTTT. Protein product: CASSPSGGADTQYF. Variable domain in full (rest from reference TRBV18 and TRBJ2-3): NAGVMQNPRHLVRRRGQEARLRCSPMKGHSHVYWYRQLPEEGLKFMVYLQKENIIDESGMPKERFSAEFPKEGPSILRIQQVVRGDSAAYFCASSPSGGADTQYFGPGTRLTVL.

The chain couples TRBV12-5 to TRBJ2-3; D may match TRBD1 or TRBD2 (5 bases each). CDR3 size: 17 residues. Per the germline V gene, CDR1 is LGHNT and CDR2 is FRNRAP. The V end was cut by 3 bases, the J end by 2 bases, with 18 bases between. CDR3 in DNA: TGTGCTAGTGGTTTCCGGGGCCCTCAACAAACCACAGATACGCAGTATTTT. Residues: CASGFRGPQQTTDTQYF.

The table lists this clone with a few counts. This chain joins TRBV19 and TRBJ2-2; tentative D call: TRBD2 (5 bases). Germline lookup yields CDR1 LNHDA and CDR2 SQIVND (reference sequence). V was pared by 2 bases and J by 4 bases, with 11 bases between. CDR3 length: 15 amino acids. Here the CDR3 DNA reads TGTGCCAGTAGTATAAGAGGGATTGGCACCGGGGAGCTGTTTTTT. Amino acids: CASSIRGIGTGELFF.

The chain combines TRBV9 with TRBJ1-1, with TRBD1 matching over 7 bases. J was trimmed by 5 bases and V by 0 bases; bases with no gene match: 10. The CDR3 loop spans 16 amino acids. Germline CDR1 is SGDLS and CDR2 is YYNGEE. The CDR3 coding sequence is TGTGCCAGCAGCGTAGTAGCAACAGGGGTTAGGACTGAAGCTTTCTTT. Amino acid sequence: CASSVVATGVRTEAFF.

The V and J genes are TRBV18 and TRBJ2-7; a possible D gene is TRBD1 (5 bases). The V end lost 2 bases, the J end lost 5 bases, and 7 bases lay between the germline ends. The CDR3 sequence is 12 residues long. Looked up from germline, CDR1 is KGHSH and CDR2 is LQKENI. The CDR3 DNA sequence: TGTGCCAGCTCACCAGGGGCCGACGAGCAGTACTTC. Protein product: CASSPGADEQYF.

The CDR3: CASSQRAGLAGGDTQYF. The CDR3 DNA follows: TGTGCCAGCAGCCAACGAGCCGGACTAGCGGGTGGAGATACGCAGTATTTT. The rearrangement uses TRBV14 and TRBJ2-3; 11 bases are shared with TRBD2. The CDR3 runs to 17 residues. V lost 2 bases to trimming and J lost 5 bases; unmatched junction nucleotides: 9. Germline V gene lookup returns CDR1 SGHDN and CDR2 FVKESK.